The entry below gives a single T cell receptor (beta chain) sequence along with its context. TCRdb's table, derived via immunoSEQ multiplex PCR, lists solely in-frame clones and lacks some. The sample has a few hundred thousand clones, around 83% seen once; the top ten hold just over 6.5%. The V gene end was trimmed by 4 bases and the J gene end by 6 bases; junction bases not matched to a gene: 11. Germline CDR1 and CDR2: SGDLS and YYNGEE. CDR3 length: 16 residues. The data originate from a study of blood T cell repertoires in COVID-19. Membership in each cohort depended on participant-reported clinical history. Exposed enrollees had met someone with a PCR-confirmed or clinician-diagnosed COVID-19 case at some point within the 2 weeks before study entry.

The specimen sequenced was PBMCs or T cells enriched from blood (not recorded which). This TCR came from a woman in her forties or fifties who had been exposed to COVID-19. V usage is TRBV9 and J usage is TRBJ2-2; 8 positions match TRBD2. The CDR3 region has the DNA TGTGCCAGCAGCTCCCGGACCGGGAGGGCGGCCGGGGAGCTGTTTTTT. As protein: CASSSRTGRAAGELFF. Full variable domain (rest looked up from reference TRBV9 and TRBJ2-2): DSGVTQTPKHLITATGQRVTLRCSPRSGDLSVYWYQQSLDQGLQFLIQYYNGEERAKGNILERFSAQQFPDLHSELNLSSLELGDSALYFCASSSRTGRAAGELFFGEGSRLTVL.